In its sample, the clone carrying this T cell receptor beta chain was seen a few times. The protocol was immunoSEQ multiplex PCR, while the TCRdb copy is restricted to in-frame clones and leaves out a portion. The sample contains fewer than 250,000 clones, about nine tenths of which appear only once. Cohort assignment relied on participant-reported clinical history. Germline V CDR1 and CDR2: KGHDR, SFDVKD. CDR3 size: 14 residues. The germline V and J ends were trimmed by 3 bases and 3 bases, with 8 bases remaining between them. The data stem from a study of blood T cell repertoires in COVID-19. Study-wide background: Recovered Cohort 3 donors showed two negative PCRs, clearance, or symptom resolution. The cDNA or gDNA used as material had been derived from T cells, B-cell-depleted T cells, or PBMCs.

Sequenced sample: PBMCs or T cells enriched from blood (not recorded which). The rearrangement joins TRBV24-1 to TRBJ1-3; a possible D gene is TRBD1 (5 bases). This clonotype originated in a man younger than 45 in a cohort exposed to, infected with or recovered from COVID-19 (not recorded which). CDR3 sequence (DNA): TGTGCCACCAGTGATCCGGACAATGGAAACACCATATATTTT. It codes for CATSDPDNGNTIYF.